The present TCR beta chain was sequenced within a study of PD-1 blockade in classical Hodgkin lymphoma (dated by TCRdb to the early 2020s). About the investigation overall: Nivolumab dosing was 3 mg/kg intravenously every 2 weeks, continuing until either disease progression or unacceptable toxicity. The study used CyTOF and TCR beta sequencing to define a peripheral blood immune signature of response to PD-1 blockade in classical Hodgkin lymphoma.

The sample's time point, from its label and the paper: cycle 4 day 1 (C4D1), after five to seven weeks of nivolumab. Every trial patient had relapsed after autologous stem cell transplantation, and cohorts A, B and C differed in prior brentuximab vedotin exposure. CD4+ T cells were purified from thawed PBMCs by magnetic negative selection with a Miltenyi CD4+ T cell isolation kit. The trial cohort was composed of some 57 patients with relapsed/refractory classical Hodgkin lymphoma, for whom complete response, partial response or progressive disease was recorded as best overall response. Single-agent nivolumab was administered to trial patients in the multi-cohort phase II CheckMate 205 trial. An independent review committee assessed best overall response by applying the 2007 International Working Group response criteria. Trial PBMCs were collected just before the start of nivolumab (C1D1) and during therapy at cycle 2 day 1 and cycle 4 day 1. Peripheral blood was collected in 8 mL Vacutainer Cell Preparation Tubes, from which PBMCs were isolated by centrifugation and then cryopreserved. Purified CD4+ and CD8+ fractions were prepared only for cases in which an additional PBMC sample was available. On LS columns in a quadroMACS separator, the magnetically labelled cells were depleted, and the flow-through was collected as the purified fraction.

Broader findings and caveats from the paper: The study was restricted to a single clinical trial cohort, and the causes of repertoire differences, possibly disease activity or prior therapy, were left undefined. Patients starting nivolumab less than 1 year after ASCT had lower diversity and were excluded from later analyses to avoid confounding by immune reconstitution. Trial patients achieving complete response had baseline diversity similar to newly diagnosed patients, whereas partial responders and progressors had significantly lower diversity. Baseline TCR diversity was reported as lower in newly diagnosed patients than in healthy donors, and lower still in relapsed/refractory patients. CD4+ but not CD8+ TCR diversity rose significantly by C4D1 (p=0.0027 vs p=0.16), most apparent in complete responders (p=0.02).

Genomic DNA was extracted with the Qiagen DNeasy kit from unsorted PBMCs and from negatively selected CD4+ and CD8+ fractions. TCR beta CDR3 regions were amplified by immunoSEQ multiplex PCR using primers annealing to V and J segments. A synthetic immune receptor repertoire was used to minimize amplification bias, and remaining bias was computationally removed after sequencing. As for how the authors treated the data: Custom Python scripts were used to quantify repertoire diversity as the Shannon entropy index. Unsorted, CD4+ and CD8+ repertoires were analyzed separately, except for combined analyses in which CD4+ and CD8+ sequences were merged in silico. Clonal expansion was defined as a frequency increase of at least 2-fold after treatment compared with C1D1, and clones undetected at baseline were assigned a pseudocount of 0.5. Clones with 0 or 1 copy at C1D1 were defined as singleton clones, while clones with 2 or more copies were defined as non-singleton clones. Clones expanded in unsorted samples were labelled as CD4+, CD8+ or unknown by matching protein sequences in sorted samples from the same patient. Diversity changes from C1D1 to C4D1 were tested in paired samples using Wilcoxon tests. TCRdb took this table from immuneACCESS and kept in-frame rearrangements with V and J called. Such tables lack part of the clones; where checked against another copy, unresolved V genes explain under half of the gap, and the rest is unexplained. V and J calls and clone size come straight from that table; D and trimming were deduced from the DNA. A total of approximately 28,000 clones appear in this sample, 70% to 80% of them only once. The ten largest make up 0.5% to 0.7% of the sample.

Details on this clone: Its antigen specificity is not known. Nothing much larger sits one base from this clone, and base qualities are not available.

The CDR3 contains 15 residues, cysteine and phenylalanine counted. The only DNA kept is the CDR3, 45 bases in frame from the first base. Taken from the germline V gene, the CDR1 and CDR2 loops are ENHRY and SYGVKD. V loses 4 bases at its end and J loses 2 bases; junction bases beyond the gene matches: 5. The TCR comes from a human donor with classical Hodgkin lymphoma. The chain is made from TRBV10-3 and TRBJ2-1, with 7 bases in between that match TRBD2. The specimen comprised CD4+ T cells from blood, sampled before the fourth cycle of nivolumab. The nucleotides are TGTGCCATCAGTGGCAGGCTAGCGGCCTACAATGAGCAGTTCTTC. Its translation is CAISGRLAAYNEQFF.